The 28 T cell receptor beta chains below all came from one sample that was sequenced in a study of blood T cell repertoires in COVID-19. Assay: immunoSEQ multiplex PCR; the TCRdb copy retains only in-frame clones and omits some. Among 200,000 to 300,000 clones listed, approximately 90% were seen once. The specimen sequenced was peripheral blood. These TCRs come from a woman aged 35 to 49 who had recovered from COVID-19.

The chain links TRBV28 to TRBJ1-4; D possibly corresponds to TRBD1 (6 bases). Germline V gene data show CDR1 as MDHEN and CDR2 as SYDVKM. This CDR3 contains 14 residues. V was trimmed by 8 bases and J by 3 bases, leaving 13 bases between them. The CDR3 is CASAEGGANEKLFF. CDR3 DNA sequence: TGTGCCAGCGCCGAAGGGGGGGCTAATGAAAAACTGTTTTTT.

The CDR3 spells CASSLRGDNQPQHF. For the CDR3, the DNA is TGTGCCAGCAGTTTACGGGGGGACAATCAGCCCCAGCATTTT. V usage is TRBV27 and J usage is TRBJ1-5, with a tentative D call TRBD1 (5 bases). Germline loops: CDR1 MNHEY, CDR2 SMNVEV (reference sequence). V lost 2 bases to trimming and J lost 3 bases, with 8 bases between them. This CDR3 contains 14 residues.

The chain uses TRBV7-9 and TRBJ1-2; perhaps TRBD1 as D (5 bases). This CDR3 has 14 amino acids. The ends were cut back, 5 bases at V and 4 bases at J, with 14 bases in the middle. Germline V gives CDR1 SEHNR, CDR2 FQNEAQ (reference sequence). The CDR3: CASSRGEGSYGYTF. The CDR3 nucleotides are TGTGCCAGCAGCCGGGGGGAGGGGAGCTATGGCTACACCTTC.

A word on this clone: Other DNA sequences of this sample code for an identical CDR3. J is TRBJ1-3 and V is TRBV19, with no clear D. The CDR3 is 14 amino acids. Trimming cost V 1 base and J 0 bases, with 4 bases left between them. Germline V CDR1 and CDR2: LNHDA, SQIVND (reference sequence). The CDR3 reads CASSIASSGNTIYF. The DNA of the CDR3 is TGTGCCAGTAGTATAGCGAGCTCTGGAAACACCATATATTTT.

The chain uses TRBV12-3 or TRBV12-4 and TRBJ1-2; D may be TRBD1 (5 bases). The V end was cut by 5 bases, the J end by 2 bases, with 9 bases between. CDR3 length equals 13 residues. CDR3 sequence reads: CASSQTENYGYTF. CDR3 coding DNA: TGTGCCAGCAGTCAGACAGAGAACTATGGCTACACCTTC.

This rearrangement joins TRBV21-1 to TRBJ1-5; TRBD1 was called by the table and not checked on the DNA. TRBV21-1 is reported as a pseudogene. CDR3 length equals 17 residues. The CDR3 is CASSKVGSDTYNQPQHF. In DNA, the CDR3 is TGTGCCAGCAGCAAAGTAGGCAGTGACACCTACAATCAGCCCCAGCATTTT.

The chain employs TRBV11-2 and TRBJ1-2; D remains ambiguous. The length of the CDR3 is 12 residues. V lost 0 bases and J 5 bases, leaving 4 bases between the germline ends. Germline CDR1 is SGHAT and CDR2 is FQNNGV. The CDR3 loop reads CASSLDRYGYTF. The CDR3 region has the DNA TGTGCCAGCAGCTTAGATCGGTATGGCTACACCTTC.

This clone showed up just once. V gene TRBV19 combines with J gene TRBJ1-1; unclear D gene. CDR3 length: 15 amino acids. V lost 1 base and J lost 1, with 10 bases in between. Germline V gene data show CDR1 as LNHDA and CDR2 as SQIVND (reference sequence). CDR3 protein: CASSIGGLPNTEAFF. The CDR3 DNA is TGTGCCAGTAGTATAGGCGGCTTACCGAACACTGAAGCTTTCTTT. Looking up the rest from reference TRBV19 and TRBJ1-1 gives the full variable domain: DGGITQSPKYLFRKEGQNVTLSCEQNLNHDAMYWYRQDPGQGLRLIYYSQIVNDFQKGDIAEGYSVSREKKESFPLTVTSAQKNPTAFYLCASSIGGLPNTEAFFGQGTRLTVV.

The V and J genes are TRBV18 and TRBJ2-7; a weak D match, TRBD2 (5 bases). The germline CDR1 and CDR2 sequences are KGHSH and LQKENI. Trimming took off 3 bases at V and 6 bases at J, with 9 bases between the two ends. This CDR3 comprises 12 residues. CDR3 residues: CASSPRRGEQYF. CDR3 nucleotides: TGTGCCAGCTCACCTAGACGGGGCGAGCAGTACTTC. The whole variable domain, filled in from reference TRBV18 and TRBJ2-7, reads NAGVMQNPRHLVRRRGQEARLRCSPMKGHSHVYWYRQLPEEGLKFMVYLQKENIIDESGMPKERFSAEFPKEGPSILRIQQVVRGDSAAYFCASSPRRGEQYFGPGTRLTVT.

This chain joins TRBV6-4 and TRBJ2-1; 14 bases line up with TRBD2. The CDR3 loop spans 17 amino acids. V shed 8 bases, J shed 6 bases, and the junction held 12 bases outside the gene matches. Germline CDR1 MRHNA, CDR2 SNTAGT. CDR3 bases: TGTGCCAGCCTTACCGGGACTAGCGGGAGCGCCGGCAATGAGCAGTTCTTC. Translation: CASLTGTSGSAGNEQFF.

This clone was detected once. The chain employs TRBV27 and TRBJ1-1; tentatively, D is TRBD1 (5 bases). The CDR3 runs 16 residues. Trimming removed 4 bases at V and 2 bases at J, with 17 bases between. Per germline, CDR1 MNHEY and CDR2 SMNVEV (reference sequence). In DNA, the CDR3 is TGTGCCAGCAGTTCCCCCCCGCGGGGGTTAAACACTGAAGCTTTCTTT. Its translation: CASSSPPRGLNTEAFF.

In its sample, this clone was seen a few times. This chain joins TRBV13 and TRBJ2-2; 7 bases map to TRBD2. CDR1 is PRHDT, CDR2 FYEKMQ, per germline (reference sequence). V lost 5 bases to trimming and J lost 4 bases; unmatched junction nucleotides: 7. The CDR3 is 15 residues long. In DNA, the CDR3 is TGTGCCAGCAGCCCCAGCGGGGCGGTCACCGGGGAGCTGTTTTTT. Its protein is CASSPSGAVTGELFF.

The chain is built from TRBV5-4 and TRBJ1-1; D not certain. V was pared by 4 bases and J by 4 bases, with 14 bases between. This CDR3 region has 14 residues. Germline-derived CDR1 and CDR2 are SGHNT and YYREEE (reference sequence). CDR3 DNA sequence: TGTGCCAGCAGCCTCCGCCGGGGAGGCACTGAAGCTTTCTTT. Protein product: CASSLRRGGTEAFF. The full variable domain, in which reference TRBV5-4 and TRBJ1-1 provide the parts outside the CDR3, is ETGVTQSPTHLIKTRGQQVTLRCSSQSGHNTVSWYQQALGQGPQFIFQYYREEENGRGNFPPRFSGLQFPNYSSELNVNALELDDSALYLCASSLRRGGTEAFFGQGTRLTVV.

The gene calls are TRBV30 and TRBJ2-1; tentative D call: TRBD2 (6 bases). The CDR3 runs 15 residues. V lost 4 bases and J lost 3, with 16 bases in between. The V gene's germline CDR1 is GTSNPN and CDR2 SVGIG (reference sequence). CDR3 sequence (DNA): TGTGCCTGGACCCCGGGATACGGGGGCTACAATGAGCAGTTCTTC. Protein product: CAWTPGYGGYNEQFF.

This clone was seen only a few times. V is TRBV27 and J is TRBJ2-7, with D possibly being TRBD2 (6 bases). The CDR3 has 13 residues. V dropped 4 bases and J dropped 0 bases, with 7 bases sitting between them. Germline V lookup: CDR1 MNHEY, CDR2 SMNVEV (reference sequence). Here the CDR3 reads CASSSGSSYEQYF. DNA for the CDR3: TGTGCCAGCAGTTCCGGGAGCTCCTACGAGCAGTACTTC.

This clone was observed once. This chain connects TRBV11-2 to TRBJ2-1, with 11 bases aligning to TRBD2. J gave up 3 bases and V 4 bases, and 5 bases lay outside the gene matches. The CDR3 has 16 residues. The V gene's germline CDR1 is SGHAT and CDR2 FQNNGV. CDR3 protein: CASSSQGLAVYNEQFF. DNA of the CDR3: TGTGCCAGCAGCTCCCAGGGACTAGCGGTCTACAATGAGCAGTTCTTC.

The V gene is TRBV30, the J gene TRBJ1-5, with 12 positions matching TRBD1. V was pared by 0 bases and J by 6 bases, with 3 bases of the junction left unmatched. The CDR3 consists of 15 residues. Germline CDR1 is GTSNPN and CDR2 is SVGIG (reference sequence). CDR3 sequence reads: CAWSVGQGASQPQHF. The DNA of the CDR3 is TGTGCCTGGAGTGTGGGACAGGGGGCAAGTCAGCCCCAGCATTTT.

V gene TRBV18 combines with J gene TRBJ2-6, with D perhaps matching TRBD1 (6 bases). The CDR3 loop spans 15 amino acids. V lost 2 bases, J lost 2 bases, and 7 bases lay in between. CDR1 is KGHSH and CDR2 is LQKENI in the germline V gene. CDR3: CASSPRGTGANVLTF. CDR3 in DNA: TGTGCCAGCTCACCAAGGGGGACTGGGGCCAACGTCCTGACTTTC. Full variable domain (outside the CDR3, taken from reference TRBV18 and TRBJ2-6): NAGVMQNPRHLVRRRGQEARLRCSPMKGHSHVYWYRQLPEEGLKFMVYLQKENIIDESGMPKERFSAEFPKEGPSILRIQQVVRGDSAAYFCASSPRGTGANVLTFGAGSRLTVL.

V is TRBV9 and J is TRBJ2-2; the match to TRBD2 covers 9 bases. There are 18 residues in the CDR3. Germline trimming cut 6 bases from V and 4 bases from J; bases unmatched to any gene: 16. Germline lookup yields CDR1 SGDLS and CDR2 YYNGEE. Here the CDR3 reads CASKARGLAGRSTGELFF. In DNA, the CDR3 is TGTGCCAGCAAAGCACGGGGGCTAGCGGGAAGAAGCACCGGGGAGCTGTTTTTT.

V and J are TRBV7-8 and TRBJ2-2, with 8 bases aligning to TRBD2. This CDR3 region has 17 residues. Germline assignment: CDR1 SGHVS and CDR2 FQNEAQ. V trimming: 1 base; J trimming: 7 bases; junction bases outside the gene matches: 11. In nucleotides, the CDR3 is TGTGCCAGCAGCTTAGACGGTCGCGGGAGGCGGGGCGGGGAGCTGTTTTTT. Translated, it gives CASSLDGRGRRGGELFF.

This chain links TRBV6-5 with TRBJ1-4; 9 bases map to TRBD1. The J segment lost 5 bases and the V segment lost 6 bases, leaving 7 bases of the junction unmatched. CDR3 length: 15 amino acids. The germline V gene has CDR1 MNHEY and CDR2 SVGAGI. The CDR3 protein is CASSDRGTQNEKLFF. The CDR3 DNA sequence: TGTGCCAGCAGCGACAGGGGGACCCAAAATGAAAAACTGTTTTTT.

The chain uses TRBV11-3 and TRBJ2-1; the D gene is possibly TRBD2 (6 bases). From germline, CDR1 is SGHNT and CDR2 YENEEA. There are 18 residues in the CDR3. V was shortened by 5 bases and J by 0 bases, with 20 bases between the two germline ends. The CDR3 is CASSRSNSGGTSYNEQFF. The CDR3 DNA reads as TGTGCCAGCAGCCGATCCAACTCCGGGGGAACCTCCTACAATGAGCAGTTCTTC.

This chain connects TRBV27 to TRBJ2-1; 12 nucleotides match TRBD1. The V gene's germline CDR1 is MNHEY and CDR2 SMNVEV (reference sequence). The CDR3 loop spans 15 amino acids. Trimming removed 6 bases from V and 9 bases from J; junction bases left unmatched: 9. CDR3 in DNA: TGTGCCAGCAGCTATTTGGGACAGGGGGCTGTTGAGCAGTTCTTC. Its protein product is CASSYLGQGAVEQFF.

In its sample, this clone was seen once. CDR3 protein: CASSEITGRNTIYF. CDR3 sequence (DNA): TGTGCCAGCAGTGAAATAACAGGGAGAAACACCATATATTTT. J is TRBJ1-3 and V is TRBV6-1, with a weak D call TRBD1 (6 bases). Germline lookup yields CDR1 MNHNS and CDR2 SASEGT. CDR3 size: 14 residues. The V gene lost 2 bases and the J gene lost 5 bases, with 10 bases spanning the gap.

This clone has only a few counts. The rearrangement uses TRBV28 and TRBJ1-2, with D perhaps matching TRBD1 (6 bases). Between the trimmed V and J ends, which lost 7 bases and 0 bases, there was a span of 12 bases. Per the germline V gene, CDR1 is MDHEN and CDR2 is SYDVKM. The CDR3 spans 14 residues. The CDR3 here is CASTPGVSNYGYTF. CDR3 DNA: TGTGCCAGCACTCCAGGGGTCTCTAACTATGGCTACACCTTC.

The table lists this clone with a count of one. The chain links TRBV6-8 to TRBJ2-4, with D unresolved. V lost 2 bases, J lost 1 base, and 21 bases lay in between. Per the germline V gene, CDR1 is MNHGY and CDR2 is SAAAGT. This CDR3 is built from 19 residues. The CDR3 spells CASSYGYRRVRSAKNIQYF. The CDR3, as DNA: TGTGCCAGCAGTTACGGGTATCGGCGAGTGAGGTCGGCCAAAAACATTCAGTACTTC.

The chain has TRBV9 and TRBJ2-1, with 7 bases identical to TRBD2. V was clipped by 3 bases and J by 4 bases; unmatched bases: 7. Germline lookup yields CDR1 SGDLS and CDR2 YYNGEE. This CDR3 contains 15 residues. The chain's CDR3 is CASSASGTAYNEQFF. The DNA of the CDR3 is TGTGCCAGCAGCGCGAGCGGGACGGCGTACAATGAGCAGTTCTTC.

The chain couples TRBV9 to TRBJ2-3; 9 nucleotides align to TRBD2. After removal of 4 bases from V and 5 bases from J, the junction contained 8 bases not matched to a gene. CDR3 size: 15 residues. CDR1 SGDLS and CDR2 YYNGEE come from the germline V gene. CDR3 sequence reads: CASSPSGRLIDTQYF. CDR3 nucleotide sequence: TGTGCCAGCAGCCCCAGCGGGAGGTTGATAGATACGCAGTATTTT.